The 28 T cell receptor beta chains given below trace back to one sample, sequenced in a study of blood T cell repertoires in COVID-19. Assay used: immunoSEQ multiplex PCR; TCRdb lists only in-frame clones, some missing. The sample has 150,000 to 200,000 clones, 85% to 95% seen once. Sequences were obtained from peripheral blood. The receptors come from a woman aged 60-75 years with COVID-19, enrolled during active disease.

The J gene is TRBJ1-5, the V gene TRBV5-4; no clear D. Germline CDR1 reads SGHNT; CDR2 reads YYREEE (reference sequence). CDR3 length: 15 amino acids. Trimming took 0 bases from V and 0 from J, leaving 7 bases between them. CDR3 residues: CASSLGPDSNQPQHF. Written as DNA, the CDR3 is TGTGCCAGCAGCTTGGGCCCAGATAGCAATCAGCCCCAGCATTTT.

The chain recombines TRBV12-5 with TRBJ2-3; D perhaps matches TRBD2 (5 bases). Trimming removed 5 bases at V and 2 bases at J, with 5 bases between. The germline CDR1 and CDR2 sequences are LGHNT and FRNRAP. This CDR3 contains 12 residues. The CDR3 reads CASGRDTDTQYF. CDR3 sequence (DNA): TGTGCTAGTGGTCGGGACACAGATACGCAGTATTTT. The full variable domain, with the rest looked up from reference TRBV12-5 and TRBJ2-3, is DARVTQTPRHKVTEMGQEVTMRCQPILGHNTVFWYRQTMMQGLELLAYFRNRAPLDDSGMPKDRFSAEMPDATLATLKIQPSEPRDSAVYFCASGRDTDTQYFGPGTRLTVL.

The count of this clone is one. This sequence joins TRBV9 and TRBJ2-1, with D tentatively TRBD1 (5 bases). The CDR3 totals 16 residues. Trimming left V 0 bases short and J 3 bases short, with 13 bases between. Germline V lookup: CDR1 SGDLS, CDR2 YYNGEE. CDR3 in DNA: TGTGCCAGCAGCGTAGAGGGGTTATGGGGCTACAATGAGCAGTTCTTC. This translates into CASSVEGLWGYNEQFF.

The V gene is TRBV4-2, the J gene TRBJ2-7, with 7 bases fitting TRBD2. Per germline, CDR1 LGHNA and CDR2 YNFKEQ. This CDR3 region has 16 residues. V dropped 4 bases and J dropped 0; count of bases not matched to a gene: 9. The CDR3 nucleotides read TGTGCCAGCAGCCGAGATGGGGGGGAGAGCTCCTACGAGCAGTACTTC. It codes for CASSRDGGESSYEQYF.

This clone was found once. The CDR3 loop reads CASSEADGRALGKLFF. The CDR3 DNA is TGTGCCAGCAGTGAAGCCGACGGCAGGGCGTTAGGAAAACTGTTTTTT. The rearrangement joins TRBV6-1 to TRBJ1-4; possible D gene TRBD1, 5 bases. Germline V gives CDR1 MNHNS, CDR2 SASEGT. The CDR3 consists of 16 residues. V was trimmed by 0 bases and J by 10 bases, leaving 18 bases between them.

The chain links TRBV6-5 to TRBJ1-6, with 7 bases matching TRBD1. Germline lookup yields CDR1 MNHEY and CDR2 SVGAGI. This CDR3 contains 13 residues. The V gene end was trimmed by 7 bases and the J gene end by 5 bases; junction bases not matched to a gene: 2. The CDR3 is CASTGQHNSPLHF. In nucleotides, the CDR3 is TGTGCCAGCACGGGACAGCATAATTCACCCCTCCACTTT.

The CDR3 sequence: CASSQQSTGGQETQYF. The CDR3 DNA reads as TGCGCCAGCAGTCAACAATCTACAGGGGGCCAAGAGACCCAGTACTTC. The chain uses TRBV23-1 and TRBJ2-5; 8 bases map to TRBD1. TRBV23-1 is an ORF for which the function is uncertain. J lost 1 base, V lost 2 bases, and 6 bases had no gene match. This CDR3 spans 16 amino acids.

The genes are TRBV9 and TRBJ2-4; 7 nucleotides align to TRBD1. CDR3 size: 16 residues. Losses at the gene ends were 0 bases for V and 0 bases for J; bases not matched to a gene: 3. In germline, CDR1 is SGDLS, CDR2 YYNGEE. DNA of the CDR3: TGTGCCAGCAGCGTAGGGGCAGGGGGAGCCAAAAACATTCAGTACTTC. Translating gives CASSVGAGGAKNIQYF.

The chain carries TRBV4-2 and TRBJ1-3; a possible D gene is TRBD1 (6 bases). The V and J ends lost 0 bases and 1 base respectively, with 7 bases between them. Germline CDR1 LGHNA, CDR2 YNFKEQ. This CDR3 is 15 amino acids long. The CDR3 protein is CASSQEQGSGNTIYF. CDR3 DNA sequence: TGTGCCAGCAGCCAAGAACAGGGTTCTGGAAACACCATATATTTT.

The chain links TRBV18 to TRBJ2-7; TRBD1 matches at 9 bases. Germline assignment: CDR1 KGHSH and CDR2 LQKENI. V was clipped by 3 bases and J by 4 bases; unmatched bases: 7. This CDR3 is 15 amino acids long. CDR3 region: CASSPPQGARYEQYF. Written as DNA, the CDR3 is TGTGCCAGCTCACCCCCACAGGGGGCGCGTTACGAGCAGTACTTC.

This clone was detected once. J is TRBJ2-7 and V is TRBV7-2, with 12 bases that match TRBD1. Germline trimming cut 6 bases from V and 4 bases from J; bases unmatched to any gene: 7. Germline CDR1 reads SGHTA; CDR2 reads FQGNSA. The CDR3 is 15 amino acids. CDR3 sequence reads: CASREGGQGAYEQYF. CDR3 DNA: TGTGCCAGCAGAGAAGGGGGACAGGGGGCGTACGAGCAGTACTTC. The complete variable domain, with remaining parts taken from reference TRBV7-2 and TRBJ2-7, reads GAGVSQSPSNKVTEKGKDVELRCDPISGHTALYWYRQSLGQGLEFLIYFQGNSAPDKSGLPSDRFSAERTGGSVSTLTIQRTQQEDSAVYLCASREGGQGAYEQYFGPGTRLTVT.

A single count supports this clone. This chain connects TRBV30 to TRBJ1-6; tentatively, D is TRBD1 (5 bases). This CDR3 is built from 14 residues. Trimming cost V 0 bases and J 11 bases, with 14 bases left between them. Germline assignment: CDR1 GTSNPN and CDR2 SVGIG (reference sequence). CDR3 region: CAWSVMEGRTPLHF. Written as DNA, the CDR3 is TGTGCCTGGAGTGTAATGGAGGGGAGGACACCCCTCCACTTT.

This clone has only one observation. The chain links TRBV6-6 to TRBJ1-1; TRBD1 is a possible D gene (5 bases). With 0 bases removed from V and 4 bases from J, the gap between germline ends came to 9 bases. Germline V gives CDR1 MNHNY, CDR2 SVGAGI (reference sequence). This CDR3 has 14 residues. CDR3 sequence reads: CASSYSSGITEAFF. The CDR3 DNA reads as TGTGCCAGCAGTTACTCGTCAGGGATCACTGAAGCTTTCTTT.

The chain links TRBV4-3 to TRBJ2-1, with 7 bases lining up with TRBD1. Germline trimming cut 1 base from V and 14 bases from J; bases unmatched to any gene: 5. The CDR3 is 12 residues long. The germline gives CDR1 LGHNA, CDR2 YSLEER. The CDR3 is CASSQGDRAKFF. Here the CDR3 DNA reads TGCGCCAGCAGCCAAGGCGACAGGGCGAAGTTCTTC.

The chain carries TRBV18 and TRBJ1-1; D might be TRBD1 (6 bases). The germline V and J ends were trimmed by 2 bases and 4 bases, with 14 bases remaining between them. Germline CDR1 reads KGHSH; CDR2 reads LQKENI. The CDR3 consists of 15 residues. The CDR3 region is CASSPRQAGSTEAFF. Written as DNA, the CDR3 is TGTGCCAGCTCACCAAGACAGGCTGGGAGCACTGAAGCTTTCTTT.

The chain employs TRBV5-8 and TRBJ1-1; maybe TRBD1 (6 bases). This CDR3 has 14 residues. With 2 bases removed from V and 6 bases from J, the gap between germline ends came to 14 bases. Germline V gene sequence: CDR1 SGHTS, CDR2 YDEGEE. The CDR3 sequence: CASSFTGRFAEAFF. In DNA form, the CDR3 reads TGTGCCAGCAGCTTTACAGGGAGATTCGCTGAAGCTTTCTTT. Variable domain in full (rest from reference TRBV5-8 and TRBJ1-1): EAGVTQSPTHLIKTRGQQATLRCSPISGHTSVYWYQQALGLGLQFLLWYDEGEERNRGNFPPRFSGRQFPNYSSELNVNALELEDSALYLCASSFTGRFAEAFFGQGTRLTVV.

The chain combines TRBV7-9 with TRBJ2-7; 10 bases map to TRBD2. V trimming: 5 bases; J trimming: 3 bases; junction bases outside the gene matches: 7. Germline V gene data show CDR1 as SEHNR and CDR2 as FQNEAQ (reference sequence). CDR3 length equals 15 residues. Here the CDR3 reads CASSPRTSGDYEQYF. In DNA form, the CDR3 reads TGTGCCAGCAGCCCTCGGACTAGCGGAGACTACGAGCAGTACTTC.

The count of this clone is one. J is TRBJ1-5 and V is TRBV24-1; the D is unclear. The CDR3 consists of 18 residues. The germline CDR1 and CDR2 sequences are KGHDR and SFDVKD. The V end was cut by 3 bases, the J end by 0 bases, with 17 bases between. This chain's CDR3 is CATSDPSSCGHSNQPQHF. CDR3 nucleotide sequence: TGTGCCACCAGTGATCCCTCGTCGTGTGGGCATAGCAATCAGCCCCAGCATTTT.

The gene calls are TRBV15 and TRBJ2-2; D is possibly TRBD1 (6 bases). This CDR3 contains 13 residues. The germline V and J ends were trimmed by 3 bases and 10 bases, with 12 bases remaining between them. The germline V gene encodes CDR1 LNHNV and CDR2 YYDKDF (reference sequence). The CDR3 bases are TGTGCCACCAGCAGGGACTTGGGGGCGGAGCTGTTTTTT. This gives the protein CATSRDLGAELFF.

The CDR3 DNA is TGTGCCATCAGTGAGTCGATAGAGACAGGGAGTGAAAAACTGTTTTTT. This codes for CAISESIETGSEKLFF. The chain joins TRBV10-3 to TRBJ1-4, with 7 bases matching TRBD1. CDR1 ENHRY and CDR2 SYGVKD come from the germline V gene. The J segment lost 7 bases and the V segment lost 0 bases, leaving 8 bases of the junction unmatched. This CDR3 has 16 amino acids.

This rearrangement joins TRBV5-1 to TRBJ1-1; D is undetermined. V gave up 1 base and J gave up 7 bases, with 14 bases separating them. The CDR3 runs to 14 residues. Looked up from germline, CDR1 is SGHRS and CDR2 is YFSETQ. This chain's CDR3 is CASSLSVSTGEAFF. In DNA, the CDR3 is TGCGCCAGCAGCTTGTCGGTTTCTACGGGTGAAGCTTTCTTT.

The J gene is TRBJ1-1, the V gene TRBV20-1; D is unclear. V dropped 3 bases and J dropped 1 base, with 12 bases sitting between them. The CDR3 spans 14 residues. CDR1 is DFQATT, CDR2 SNEGSKA, per germline (reference sequence). For the CDR3, the DNA is TGCAGTGCTAGTAAATTGTCCCAGAACACTGAAGCTTTCTTT. It specifies CSASKLSQNTEAFF.

The V and J genes are TRBV7-2 and TRBJ1-2; D unresolved. The CDR3 loop spans 14 amino acids. With 5 bases removed from V and 4 bases from J, the gap between germline ends came to 14 bases. Per the germline V gene, CDR1 is SGHTA and CDR2 is FQGNSA. CDR3 region: CASSPYEGGYGYTF. CDR3 nucleotides: TGTGCCAGCAGCCCATATGAGGGTGGCTATGGCTACACCTTC.

The chain employs TRBV28 and TRBJ1-2, with D possibly matching TRBD1 (5 bases). Germline assignment: CDR1 MDHEN and CDR2 SYDVKM. V dropped 3 bases and J dropped 7 bases, with 15 bases sitting between them. This CDR3 contains 14 residues. Written as DNA, the CDR3 is TGTGCCAGCAGTTTCAGCGGGGGATTCGGTGGCTACACCTTC. Translating gives CASSFSGGFGGYTF.

The V call is TRBV9, the J call TRBJ1-1; D not certain. V lost 0 bases to trimming and J lost 0 bases, with 12 bases between them. The germline CDR1 and CDR2 sequences are SGDLS and YYNGEE. The CDR3 spans 16 residues. The CDR3 spells CASSVGPLEMNTEAFF. The DNA for the CDR3 is TGTGCCAGCAGCGTAGGCCCCCTGGAGATGAACACTGAAGCTTTCTTT.

The J gene is TRBJ1-1, the V gene TRBV18, with 8 bases lining up with TRBD1. The germline V gene encodes CDR1 KGHSH and CDR2 LQKENI. The CDR3 loop spans 16 amino acids. V lost 0 bases and J lost 3; bases outside the gene matches: 6. The CDR3 nucleotides are TGTGCCAGCTCACCACCGGGGCAGGGGGCTTACACTGAAGCTTTCTTT. It yields the protein CASSPPGQGAYTEAFF.

J is TRBJ2-1 and V is TRBV7-2, with no clear D. Between the trimmed V and J ends, which lost 5 bases and 5 bases, there was a span of 4 bases. The CDR3 loop spans 11 amino acids. Germline V gene lookup returns CDR1 SGHTA and CDR2 FQGNSA. CDR3 region: CASSRDNEQFF. CDR3 in DNA: TGTGCCAGCAGCCGGGACAATGAGCAGTTCTTC.

The chain combines TRBV2 with TRBJ1-3; D is unresolved. Germline values: CDR1 SNHLY, CDR2 FYNNEI. V was cut by 6 bases and J by 5 bases, with 8 bases left in between. CDR3 length: 12 amino acids. The CDR3 sequence is CASRQARNTIYF. For the CDR3, the DNA is TGTGCCAGCAGGCAGGCCAGAAACACCATATATTTT.